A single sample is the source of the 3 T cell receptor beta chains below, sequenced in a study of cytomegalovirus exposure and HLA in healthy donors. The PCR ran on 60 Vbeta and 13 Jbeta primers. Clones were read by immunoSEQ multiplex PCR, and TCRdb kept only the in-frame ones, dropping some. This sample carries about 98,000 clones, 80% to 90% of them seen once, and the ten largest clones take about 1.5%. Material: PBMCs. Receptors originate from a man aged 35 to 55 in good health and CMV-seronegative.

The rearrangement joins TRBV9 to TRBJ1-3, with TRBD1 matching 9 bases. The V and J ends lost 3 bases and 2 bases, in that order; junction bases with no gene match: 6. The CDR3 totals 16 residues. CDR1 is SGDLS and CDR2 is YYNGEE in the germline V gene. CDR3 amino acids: CASSATGTGTGNTIYF. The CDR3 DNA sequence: TGTGCCAGCAGCGCCACCGGGACAGGGACTGGAAACACCATATATTTT.

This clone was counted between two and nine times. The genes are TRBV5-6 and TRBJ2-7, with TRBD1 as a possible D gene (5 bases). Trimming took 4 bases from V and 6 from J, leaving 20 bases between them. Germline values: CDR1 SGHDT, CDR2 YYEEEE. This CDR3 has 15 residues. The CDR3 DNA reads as TGTGCCAGCAGCACCATCCAGGGTTTGGTCTTCGAGCAGTACTTC. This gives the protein CASSTIQGLVFEQYF.

The CDR3 here is CASSYSGGPYNEQFF. For the CDR3, the DNA is TGTGCCAGCAGTTACTCTGGTGGCCCTTACAATGAGCAGTTCTTC. The chain couples TRBV6-5 to TRBJ2-1; D is undetermined. This CDR3 is 15 amino acids long. Germline V CDR1 and CDR2: MNHEY, SVGAGI. The V end was cut by 0 bases, the J end by 4 bases, with 10 bases between.